Following are 21 T cell receptor beta chains from one sample sequenced in a study of blood T cell repertoires in COVID-19. Libraries were prepared by immunoSEQ multiplex PCR; TCRdb keeps only in-frame clonotypes and omits some of them. Of about 420,000 clones in the sample, approximately 90% were seen once. The sample comprised peripheral blood. These receptors all stem from a man aged 18 to 29 with COVID-19, enrolled during active disease.

V usage is TRBV6-1 and J usage is TRBJ1-2, with 11 bases aligning to TRBD1. The CDR3 contains 15 residues. Germline lookup yields CDR1 MNHNS and CDR2 SASEGT. V lost 3 bases and J lost 7; bases outside the gene matches: 7. Written as DNA, the CDR3 is TGTGCCAGCAGTGACGCAGGACAGGGGGCAGGTGGCTACACCTTC. Encoded protein: CASSDAGQGAGGYTF.

The V call is TRBV2, the J call TRBJ2-7, with 11 positions matching TRBD2. Per the germline V gene, CDR1 is SNHLY and CDR2 is FYNNEI. The CDR3 length is 14 residues. The V segment lost 7 bases and the J segment 2 bases; nucleotides outside the gene matches: 4. CDR3 coding DNA: TGTGCCAGCACCGTAGCGGGAGGGGCCTACGAGCAGTACTTC. It encodes CASTVAGGAYEQYF.

V usage is TRBV12-3 or TRBV12-4 and J usage is TRBJ1-2, with D perhaps matching TRBD1 (5 bases). The length of the CDR3 is 13 residues. V was cut by 8 bases and J by 5 bases, with 15 bases left in between. The CDR3 sequence: CASLGREVYGYTF. CDR3 in DNA: TGTGCCAGCCTTGGCAGGGAAGTTTATGGCTACACCTTC.

The CDR3 protein is CATSEREGRYEQYF. Written as DNA, the CDR3 is TGTGCCACCAGTGAACGGGAGGGTAGGTACGAGCAGTACTTC. The chain carries TRBV24-1 and TRBJ2-7; TRBD2 aligns across 8 bases. V shed 4 bases and J 4 bases; nucleotides not matched to a gene: 5. Germline assignment: CDR1 KGHDR and CDR2 SFDVKD. The CDR3 is 14 residues long.

V and J are TRBV7-9 and TRBJ2-7, with D unclear. The V and J ends lost 2 bases and 3 bases respectively, with 8 bases between them. This CDR3 is 13 amino acids long. The germline V gene has CDR1 SEHNR and CDR2 FQNEAQ (reference sequence). Here the CDR3 reads CASSLSVYYEQYF. CDR3 DNA sequence: TGTGCCAGCAGCTTATCGGTTTACTACGAGCAGTACTTC.

The J gene is TRBJ1-2, the V gene TRBV29-1; 10 nucleotides match TRBD1. The length of the CDR3 is 15 residues. Germline assignment: CDR1 SQVTM and CDR2 ANQGSEA. Trimming cost V 4 bases and J 7 bases; bases outside gene matches: 12. The chain's CDR3 is CSVGAIETGGLGYTF. The CDR3 nucleotides read TGCAGCGTTGGAGCTATAGAGACAGGGGGCCTTGGCTACACCTTC.

The chain has TRBV14 and TRBJ2-7; D remains ambiguous. The germline V gene encodes CDR1 SGHDN and CDR2 FVKESK. The V and J ends lost 1 base and 7 bases respectively, with 5 bases between them. The CDR3 contains 11 residues. The CDR3 DNA follows: TGTGCCAGCAGCCAAGCATTGGAGCAGTACTTC. Its translation is CASSQALEQYF.

The chain has TRBV13 and TRBJ2-3, with TRBD1 as a possible D gene (5 bases). Germline CDR1 PRHDT, CDR2 FYEKMQ (reference sequence). CDR3 length: 16 amino acids. Trimming removed 4 bases at V and 0 bases at J, with 14 bases between. The CDR3 sequence: CASSSQGLFSTDTQYF. DNA of the CDR3: TGTGCCAGCAGCTCCCAGGGTTTGTTTAGCACAGATACGCAGTATTTT.

In this sample, this clone turned up a few times. The chain combines TRBV6-4 with TRBJ2-2; TRBD1 is a possible D gene (5 bases). The CDR3 consists of 13 residues. Looked up from germline, CDR1 is MRHNA and CDR2 is SNTAGT. The ends were cut back, 2 bases at V and 4 bases at J, with 5 bases in the middle. In nucleotides, the CDR3 is TGTGCCAGCAGTGACAGGGGCACCGGGGAGCTGTTTTTT. Translation gives CASSDRGTGELFF.

The chain uses TRBV2 and TRBJ1-4; D ambiguous. Germline assignment: CDR1 SNHLY and CDR2 FYNNEI. The V gene lost 8 bases and the J gene lost 4 bases, with 8 bases spanning the gap. This CDR3 comprises 12 residues. The CDR3: CASGTGNEKLFF. CDR3 nucleotides: TGTGCCAGCGGAACGGGTAATGAAAAACTGTTTTTT. The complete variable domain, with remaining parts taken from reference TRBV2 and TRBJ1-4, reads EPEVTQTPSHQVTQMGQEVILRCVPISNHLYFYWYRQILGQKVEFLVSFYNNEISEKSEIFDDQFSVERPDGSNFTLKIRSTKLEDSAMYFCASGTGNEKLFFGSGTQLSVL.

J is TRBJ2-1 and V is TRBV19; D ambiguous. The CDR3 loop spans 11 amino acids. Trimming pared 8 bases from V and 8 bases from J, leaving 10 bases between. Germline V lookup: CDR1 LNHDA, CDR2 SQIVND (reference sequence). The DNA for the CDR3 is TGTGCCAGTGCGTTGGGCCATGAGCAGTTCTTC. It yields the protein CASALGHEQFF.

For the CDR3, the DNA is TGCGCCAGCAGCTACTCCCGAGAGACCCAGTACTTC. This translates into CASSYSRETQYF. V usage is TRBV5-1 and J usage is TRBJ2-5, with D hard to call. The CDR3 spans 12 residues. The germline CDR1 and CDR2 sequences are SGHRS and YFSETQ. V lost 3 bases, J lost 4 bases, and 7 bases lay in between.

This rearrangement joins TRBV28 to TRBJ2-1; TRBD2 matches at 12 bases. Germline V gene data show CDR1 as MDHEN and CDR2 as SYDVKM. V lost 1 base to trimming and J lost 6 bases; unmatched junction nucleotides: 1. The CDR3 extends over 15 amino acids. DNA for the CDR3: TGTGCCAGCAGTTTATCTAGCGGGGGGGGCAATGAGCAGTTCTTC. This translates into CASSLSSGGGNEQFF.

This chain joins TRBV11-2 and TRBJ2-3; 9 positions match TRBD2. Germline V CDR1 and CDR2: SGHAT, FQNNGV. This CDR3 contains 17 residues. The ends lost 3 bases at V and 8 bases at J; junction bases unmatched: 15. The CDR3 nucleotides are TGTGCCAGCAGCTTTTTTGCTCATGGCGGGAGGGCCGGTACGCAGTATTTT. Protein product: CASSFFAHGGRAGTQYF.

The chain links TRBV6-2 or TRBV6-3 to TRBJ2-3, with 7 bases identical to TRBD1. Looked up from germline, CDR1 is MNHEY and CDR2 is SVGEGT. The CDR3 contains 14 residues. The ends lost 6 bases at V and 4 bases at J; junction bases unmatched: 7. The CDR3 DNA follows: TGTGCCAGCAGGTACAGGGGCCGGGCAGATACGCAGTATTTT. This translates into CASRYRGRADTQYF.

V usage is TRBV19 and J usage is TRBJ1-5, with 7 bases that match TRBD1. The length of the CDR3 is 14 residues. The J segment lost 0 bases and the V segment lost 7 bases, leaving 3 bases of the junction unmatched. In germline, CDR1 is LNHDA, CDR2 SQIVND (reference sequence). The CDR3 reads CASNRDSSNQPQHF. In DNA, the CDR3 is TGTGCCAGTAATCGGGACAGTAGCAATCAGCCCCAGCATTTT.

This chain connects TRBV6-5 to TRBJ1-1; D is uncertain. Germline values: CDR1 MNHEY, CDR2 SVGAGI. The CDR3 is 13 amino acids. Trimming shortened V by 6 bases and J by 4 bases, and 12 bases separated the two germline ends. The CDR3 loop reads CASRAGGSTEAFF. The DNA for the CDR3 is TGTGCCAGCAGAGCGGGAGGGTCCACTGAAGCTTTCTTT.

The chain uses TRBV3-1 (or the pseudogene TRBV3-2) and TRBJ2-1, with 13 bases matching TRBD2. Germline values: CDR1 LGHDT, CDR2 YNNKEL (reference sequence). This CDR3 is built from 18 residues. After removal of 4 bases from V and 7 bases from J, the junction contained 13 bases not matched to a gene. The CDR3 sequence is CASSRTTGTSGTGNEQFF. The CDR3, as DNA: TGTGCCAGCAGCCGAACGACCGGGACTAGCGGGACGGGGAATGAGCAGTTCTTC.

The rearrangement uses TRBV5-1 and TRBJ2-2, with D possibly matching TRBD1 (6 bases). This CDR3 comprises 15 residues. The V gene lost 3 bases and the J gene lost 7 bases, with 16 bases spanning the gap. Germline CDR1 reads SGHRS; CDR2 reads YFSETQ. CDR3: CASSSLQGANGELFF. CDR3 coding DNA: TGCGCCAGCAGCTCTTTACAGGGCGCCAACGGGGAGCTGTTTTTT.

The chain links TRBV11-2 to TRBJ2-5, with 7 bases aligning to TRBD1. CDR1 SGHAT and CDR2 FQNNGV come from the germline V gene. J was trimmed by 5 bases and V by 3 bases; bases with no gene match: 6. The CDR3 contains 14 residues. DNA for the CDR3: TGTGCCAGCAGCTTCAGGGGGAAGGGGGAGACCCAGTACTTC. Its protein is CASSFRGKGETQYF.

This chain joins TRBV6-5 and TRBJ2-3, with TRBD1 identical over 10 bases. Germline V gene lookup returns CDR1 MNHEY and CDR2 SVGAGI. Unmatched junction bases numbered 10, after V lost 6 bases and J lost 7 bases. The CDR3 has 15 residues. Here the CDR3 reads CASSPGTGEGNTQYF. As DNA, the CDR3 is TGTGCCAGCAGCCCCGGGACAGGGGAGGGAAATACGCAGTATTTT.